Shown below are 32 T cell receptor beta chains from a single sample sequenced in a study of T cell changes during pregnancy in multiple sclerosis. The assay was immunoSEQ multiplex PCR, and TCRdb's table has in-frame clones only and misses some. This table holds 100,000 or so clones, about 92% found once. Source: peripheral blood, taken in the second trimester of pregnancy. The receptors come from a female donor with multiple sclerosis, enrolled in a pregnancy study.

V usage is TRBV6-6 and J usage is TRBJ1-1, with 9 bases matching TRBD1. The V segment lost 2 bases and the J segment 3 bases; nucleotides outside the gene matches: 7. In germline, CDR1 is MNHNY, CDR2 SVGAGI (reference sequence). The CDR3 is made up of 16 amino acids. The CDR3 loop reads CASSYDRGVMDTEAFF. As DNA, the CDR3 is TGTGCCAGCAGTTACGACAGGGGGGTGATGGACACTGAAGCTTTCTTT.

The chain employs TRBV27 and TRBJ1-2; D is unclear. The V and J ends lost 5 bases and 4 bases respectively, with 11 bases between them. The CDR3 contains 13 residues. The germline CDR1 and CDR2 sequences are MNHEY and SMNVEV (reference sequence). CDR3 bases: TGTGCCAGCAGTAGGGAGATAGGCTATGGCTACACCTTC. This codes for CASSREIGYGYTF.

The CDR3 sequence is CASSLSRRGPLNEQFF. The CDR3 DNA follows: TGTGCCAGCAGCTTATCTCGGCGGGGACCACTAAATGAGCAGTTCTTC. The chain couples TRBV7-2 to TRBJ2-1, with a weak D call TRBD2 (6 bases). The CDR3 extends over 16 amino acids. Germline V gene data show CDR1 as SGHTA and CDR2 as FQGNSA. Trimming removed 2 bases from V and 7 bases from J, with 18 bases in between.

The V and J genes are TRBV28 and TRBJ2-3, with 11 bases fitting TRBD2. Trimming cost V 4 bases and J 2 bases; bases outside gene matches: 14. Per germline, CDR1 MDHEN and CDR2 SYDVKM. This CDR3 spans 19 amino acids. CDR3 sequence: CASSYGGAVAGGATDTQYF. CDR3 coding DNA: TGTGCCAGCAGTTATGGGGGGGCGGTAGCGGGAGGGGCCACAGATACGCAGTATTTT.

The table lists this clone with a count of one. The chain uses TRBV4-1 and TRBJ2-7; 8 positions agree with TRBD2. Germline V CDR1 and CDR2: MGHRA, YSYEKL. The CDR3 runs 16 residues. Germline trimming cut 0 bases from V and 2 bases from J; bases unmatched to any gene: 6. The CDR3 DNA sequence: TGCGCCAGCAGCCAAGATGGCGGGGGGCGAACCTACGAGCAGTACTTC. Amino acid sequence: CASSQDGGGRTYEQYF.

The chain employs TRBV19 and TRBJ1-3; no firm D call. The germline V gene encodes CDR1 LNHDA and CDR2 SQIVND (reference sequence). V gave up 3 bases and J gave up 7 bases, with 10 bases separating them. This CDR3 is 13 amino acids long. In nucleotides, the CDR3 is TGTGCCAGTAGTATCCCATCGGGGAACACCATATATTTT. Translated, it gives CASSIPSGNTIYF.

This chain joins TRBV4-1 and TRBJ1-4; 9 bases match TRBD1. The V gene end was trimmed by 4 bases and the J gene end by 8 bases; junction bases not matched to a gene: 8. The V gene's germline CDR1 is MGHRA and CDR2 YSYEKL. This CDR3 has 15 residues. The CDR3 DNA sequence: TGCGCCAGCAGCCCCAGGGGGACAGGGAACGAAAAACTGTTTTTT. Translating gives CASSPRGTGNEKLFF.

The chain is built from TRBV30 and TRBJ2-2, with D possibly being TRBD2 (7 bases). The germline CDR1 and CDR2 sequences are GTSNPN and SVGIG (reference sequence). The V gene lost 1 base and the J gene lost 6 bases, with 12 bases spanning the gap. CDR3 size: 14 residues. The CDR3 spells CAWSATGRAGELFF. The CDR3 DNA reads as TGTGCCTGGAGTGCTACAGGGAGGGCCGGGGAGCTGTTTTTT.

The chain links TRBV2 to TRBJ1-5; D gene unclear. This CDR3 is 14 amino acids long. V gave up 4 bases and J gave up 0 bases, with 7 bases separating them. In germline, CDR1 is SNHLY, CDR2 FYNNEI. CDR3 sequence reads: CASSVAVSNQPQHF. In nucleotides, the CDR3 is TGTGCCAGCAGTGTCGCAGTTAGCAATCAGCCCCAGCATTTT. Variable domain in full (rest from reference TRBV2 and TRBJ1-5): EPEVTQTPSHQVTQMGQEVILRCVPISNHLYFYWYRQILGQKVEFLVSFYNNEISEKSEIFDDQFSVERPDGSNFTLKIRSTKLEDSAMYFCASSVAVSNQPQHFGDGTRLSIL.

The genes are TRBV19 and TRBJ2-1; the match to TRBD2 covers 12 bases. V trimming: 6 bases; J trimming: 4 bases; junction bases outside the gene matches: 4. Germline values: CDR1 LNHDA, CDR2 SQIVND (reference sequence). CDR3 length equals 15 residues. The CDR3 DNA reads TGTGCCAGTAGGCTAGCGGGAGGGCCGTACAATGAGCAGTTCTTC. Protein sequence: CASRLAGGPYNEQFF.

J is TRBJ1-4 and V is TRBV5-1; 7 bases match TRBD1. This CDR3 has 15 residues. From germline, CDR1 is SGHRS and CDR2 YFSETQ. J gave up 5 bases and V 4 bases, and 8 bases lay outside the gene matches. In DNA form, the CDR3 reads TGCGCCAGCAGCCTTTCGACAGGGAAGAATGAAAAACTGTTTTTT. This translates into CASSLSTGKNEKLFF.

The rearrangement uses TRBV29-1 and TRBJ2-2, with 7 positions matching TRBD1. Germline trimming cut 5 bases from V and 4 bases from J; bases unmatched to any gene: 4. The V gene's germline CDR1 is SQVTM and CDR2 ANQGSEA. The CDR3 contains 13 residues. CDR3: CSVRTGVTGELFF. For the CDR3, the DNA is TGCAGCGTTCGCACAGGGGTCACCGGGGAGCTGTTTTTT.

This sequence joins TRBV6-5 and TRBJ2-1; TRBD2 aligns across 9 bases. The CDR3 runs 16 residues. CDR1 and CDR2 from the germline V gene are MNHEY and SVGAGI. The J segment lost 10 bases and the V segment lost 4 bases, leaving 14 bases of the junction unmatched. For the CDR3, the DNA is TGTGCCAGCAGTTTCCTGGGTAGCGGGAGTTCGGGGGAGCAGTTCTTC. Protein: CASSFLGSGSSGEQFF.

CDR3 sequence: CASSAAGTGVNEQYF. CDR3 in DNA: TGTGCCAGCTCCGCAGCCGGGACAGGGGTTAACGAGCAGTACTTC. The J gene is TRBJ2-7, the V gene TRBV18, with 10 bases aligning to TRBD1. After removal of 6 bases from V and 5 bases from J, the junction contained 10 bases not matched to a gene. This CDR3 is built from 15 residues. Germline V gene lookup returns CDR1 KGHSH and CDR2 LQKENI.

V usage is TRBV18 and J usage is TRBJ1-1; TRBD1 is a possible D gene (6 bases). The CDR3 is made up of 14 amino acids. V lost 3 bases and J 1 base, leaving 9 bases between the germline ends. Germline CDR1 KGHSH, CDR2 LQKENI. The CDR3 protein is CASSPKQGNTEAFF. CDR3 DNA: TGTGCCAGCTCACCTAAACAGGGGAACACTGAAGCTTTCTTT.

This clone has just one count. This chain links TRBV5-1 with TRBJ1-2; D not certain. Germline V gives CDR1 SGHRS, CDR2 YFSETQ. The V end lost 0 bases, the J end lost 3 bases, and 12 bases lay between the germline ends. This CDR3 spans 15 amino acids. CDR3 sequence reads: CASSLVGGTDYGYTF. DNA for the CDR3: TGCGCCAGCAGCTTGGTGGGAGGCACGGACTATGGCTACACCTTC.

The rearrangement links TRBV5-1 to TRBJ2-2; D remains unclear. V was trimmed by 3 bases and J by 0 bases, leaving 12 bases between them. CDR3 length: 16 amino acids. CDR1 SGHRS and CDR2 YFSETQ come from the germline V gene. The CDR3 sequence: CASSSEAAANTGELFF. In DNA, the CDR3 is TGCGCCAGCAGCTCCGAGGCAGCCGCGAACACCGGGGAGCTGTTTTTT.

The rearrangement links TRBV7-2 to TRBJ2-1; 7 bases fit TRBD2. Germline values: CDR1 SGHTA, CDR2 FQGNSA. The V segment lost 5 bases and the J segment 0 bases; nucleotides outside the gene matches: 7. CDR3 length equals 16 residues. The CDR3 nucleotides read TGTGCCAGCAGCGAAGGGCGGGGGAGCTCCTACAATGAGCAGTTCTTC. Residues: CASSEGRGSSYNEQFF.

This chain uses TRBV28 with TRBJ2-1; a weak D match, TRBD2 (6 bases). The ends were cut back, 3 bases at V and 4 bases at J, with 13 bases in the middle. The CDR3 loop spans 15 amino acids. CDR1 MDHEN and CDR2 SYDVKM come from the germline V gene. The CDR3 coding sequence is TGTGCCAGCAGTTTTAGCGGTGCTTATTACAATGAGCAGTTCTTC. Amino acid sequence: CASSFSGAYYNEQFF.

The chain links TRBV14 to TRBJ2-7; D gene unclear. Germline V gene data show CDR1 as SGHDN and CDR2 as FVKESK. The CDR3 has 13 residues. The ends were cut back, 1 base at V and 12 bases at J, with 16 bases in the middle. CDR3 loop: CASSQGPPPPGYF. Written as DNA, the CDR3 is TGTGCCAGCAGCCAAGGACCACCACCTCCGGGGTACTTC.

The V call is TRBV7-2, the J call TRBJ2-1; the match to TRBD1 covers 8 bases. The CDR3 spans 16 residues. Per the germline V gene, CDR1 is SGHTA and CDR2 is FQGNSA. With V trimmed by 5 bases and J by 4 bases, 10 bases remained unmatched. The CDR3, as DNA: TGTGCCAGCAGCCCCACCGGGACAGGTATTTACAATGAGCAGTTCTTC. It encodes CASSPTGTGIYNEQFF.

V and J are TRBV5-5 and TRBJ1-2, with D possibly matching TRBD1 (6 bases). Trimming removed 4 bases from V and 4 bases from J, with 11 bases in between. The CDR3 runs to 13 residues. From germline, CDR1 is SGHKS and CDR2 YYEKEE (reference sequence). The CDR3 loop reads CASSLGGSYGYTF. CDR3 in DNA: TGTGCCAGCAGCCTAGGGGGTAGCTATGGCTACACCTTC. The complete variable domain, with remaining parts taken from reference TRBV5-5 and TRBJ1-2, reads DAGVTQSPTHLIKTRGQQVTLRCSPISGHKSVSWYQQVLGQGPQFIFQYYEKEERGRGNFPDRFSARQFPNYSSELNVNALLLGDSALYLCASSLGGSYGYTFGSGTRLTVV.

This chain uses TRBV19 with TRBJ2-6; the D gene is possibly TRBD2 (5 bases). Trimming shortened V by 1 base and J by 2 bases, and 6 bases separated the two germline ends. There are 15 residues in the CDR3. Per the germline V gene, CDR1 is LNHDA and CDR2 is SQIVND (reference sequence). The CDR3 sequence: CASSIAGTGANVLTF. In DNA form, the CDR3 reads TGTGCCAGTAGTATAGCGGGGACTGGGGCCAACGTCCTGACTTTC.

The chain's CDR3 is CASNLLAGIYNEQFF. The CDR3 DNA reads as TGTGCCAGCAACCTACTAGCGGGGATATACAATGAGCAGTTCTTC. V is TRBV6-1 and J is TRBJ2-1, with 10 bases aligning to TRBD2. V lost 7 bases, J lost 4 bases, and 7 bases stayed unmatched. Germline V gene sequence: CDR1 MNHNS, CDR2 SASEGT. The CDR3 has 15 residues.

The chain uses TRBV6-1 and TRBJ2-7, with 10 positions matching TRBD2. The CDR3 totals 16 residues. Unmatched junction bases numbered 7, after V lost 0 bases and J lost 5 bases. Germline values: CDR1 MNHNS, CDR2 SASEGT. CDR3 nucleotides: TGTGCCAGCAGTGAAGCGCTGGCTAGCGGGAGTGACGAGCAGTACTTC. This encodes CASSEALASGSDEQYF.

The J gene is TRBJ1-2, the V gene TRBV7-9, with 9 bases aligning to TRBD1. In germline, CDR1 is SEHNR, CDR2 FQNEAQ (reference sequence). V trimming: 0 bases; J trimming: 6 bases; junction bases outside the gene matches: 5. The CDR3 has 15 residues. CDR3 protein: CASSLATGGDNGYTF. The CDR3 region has the DNA TGTGCCAGCAGCTTAGCTACAGGGGGCGATAATGGCTACACCTTC.

The chain employs TRBV7-8 and TRBJ2-7, with TRBD2 matching over 9 bases. Germline CDR1 reads SGHVS; CDR2 reads FQNEAQ. V lost 5 bases, J lost 1 base, and 12 bases stayed unmatched. This CDR3 contains 17 residues. In nucleotides, the CDR3 is TGTGCCAGCAGCAGAACGGGAGGGCTAGCGGGATCCTACGAGCAGTACTTC. Translated, it gives CASSRTGGLAGSYEQYF.

V gene TRBV5-8 combines with J gene TRBJ1-4, with D possibly matching TRBD1 (6 bases). Germline CDR1 SGHTS, CDR2 YDEGEE. With 6 bases removed from V and 8 bases from J, the gap between germline ends came to 29 bases. The CDR3 has 18 amino acids. The CDR3 is CASTRYPRGAAVGEKLFF. CDR3 nucleotide sequence: TGTGCCAGCACCCGCTACCCCCGGGGGGCGGCGGTGGGCGAAAAACTGTTTTTT.

The gene calls are TRBV18 and TRBJ2-5; 7 nucleotides align to TRBD1. The V gene's germline CDR1 is KGHSH and CDR2 LQKENI. V shed 3 bases, J shed 3 bases, and the junction held 4 bases outside the gene matches. The CDR3 has 14 amino acids. Written as DNA, the CDR3 is TGTGCCAGCTCACCCCTCGACAGGGAAGAGACCCAGTACTTC. It yields the protein CASSPLDREETQYF.

The gene calls are TRBV6-5 and TRBJ2-7; perhaps TRBD2 as D (6 bases). Deletions cut 6 bases from V and 3 bases from J, with 12 bases between. Germline V lookup: CDR1 MNHEY, CDR2 SVGAGI. The CDR3 is made up of 13 amino acids. The CDR3 DNA follows: TGTGCCAGCAGATTGACTAGTCTCTACGAGCAGTACTTC. Encoded protein: CASRLTSLYEQYF.

This sequence joins TRBV7-3 and TRBJ2-1, with 8 bases fitting TRBD2. Germline V gene data show CDR1 as SGHTA and CDR2 as FQGTGA. The length of the CDR3 is 15 residues. Trimming cost V 2 bases and J 5 bases; bases outside gene matches: 5. CDR3 sequence: CASSLETSGDNEQFF. Here the CDR3 DNA reads TGTGCCAGCAGCTTAGAAACTAGCGGTGACAATGAGCAGTTCTTC.

The chain recombines TRBV27 with TRBJ2-7, with TRBD2 identical over 9 bases. There are 14 residues in the CDR3. The V gene end was trimmed by 2 bases and the J gene end by 6 bases; junction bases not matched to a gene: 5. Per germline, CDR1 MNHEY and CDR2 SMNVEV (reference sequence). CDR3: CASSLAGGKGEQYF. The CDR3 DNA reads as TGTGCCAGCAGTTTAGCGGGAGGGAAGGGCGAGCAGTACTTC.